Sequencing of this TCR beta chain was carried out in a study of shared clonotypes between healthy human individuals. The CDR3 is made up of 15 amino acids. Trimming shortened V by 1 base and J by 4 bases, and 13 bases separated the two germline ends. Germline V gives CDR1 SNHLY, CDR2 FYNNEI. At a deep level, the assay was run. Original data processing: Filtering differed because ImmunoSEQ produced junction-only sequences that carried no quality scores. Sequencing was performed with immunoSEQ multiplex PCR; in TCRdb, only in-frame clones are kept and a portion is missing. V, J and clone size were drawn from that table, and D and trimming were deduced from the DNA. This repertoire shows a few hundred thousand clones, roughly 97% found once; its top ten account for less than 0.065%.

The chain combines TRBV2 with TRBJ1-2, with D possibly TRBD1 on 5 matching bases. This receptor was identified in a woman younger than 45 in good health. The sequenced sample was naive CD4+ T cells sorted from blood. Subset in this sample: CD45RA+ positively selected. The CDR3 loop is CASSEDGGSVYGYTF. The CDR3 bases are TGTGCCAGCAGTGAAGATGGGGGGTCGGTCTATGGCTACACCTTC.